This TCR beta chain came from a study of graft-versus-host responses after intestinal transplantation. Study context: Recipients were given multivisceral, liver-intestinal, or isolated intestinal transplants. Anti-thymocyte globulin induction preceded approximately three years of tacrolimus and steroid maintenance in all recipients.

For this clone: The antigen is not known.

Study-level points and caveats: Analysis identified GvH clones in recipient marrow, with some appearing first in ileum or blood.

Libraries were prepared by immunoSEQ multiplex PCR; TCRdb keeps only in-frame clonotypes and omits some of them. The data contain 75,000 to 100,000 clones, roughly 92% of them singletons. This TCR derives from a human donor who received an intestinal transplant. Sequences were derived from unstimulated CD4+ T cells sorted from spleen or lymph node cells, sampled before intestinal transplant.

CDR3 loop: CASSLLAGGTDTQYF. CDR3 coding DNA: TGTGCCAGCAGCTTATTGGCGGGGGGGACAGATACGCAGTATTTT. This sequence joins TRBV11-3 and TRBJ2-3; 9 bases are shared with TRBD2. Germline CDR1 is SGHNT and CDR2 is YENEEA. This CDR3 has 15 residues. Trimming at V came to 2 bases and at J to 3 bases, leaving 3 bases not matched to a gene.